This record covers a single T cell receptor (beta chain). Its antigen is as yet unknown. The source of the sample is a study of vaccination effects on CD4 cells after COVID-19. Study-wide background: Samples collected post-vaccine were obtained a median of 72 days after the second dose.

The CDR3 length is 15 residues. Germline V lookup: CDR1 KGHSH, CDR2 LQKENI. The J segment lost 2 bases and the V segment lost 3 bases, leaving 3 bases of the junction unmatched. The assay was immunoSEQ multiplex PCR, and TCRdb's table has in-frame clones only and misses some. Seen here are some 30,000 clones, roughly 77% observed once, and the top ten hold more than 12%. Using viral peptide pools, the ViraFEST assay grew out antigen-specific CD4+ T cells prior to sequencing. The authors isolated CD4+ T cells after around nine days of culture. It was two doses of either the BNT162b2 or mRNA-1273 vaccine that participants received. General study results and limits: The authors studied few convalescent patients and collected no early post-infection timepoints.

The chain has TRBV18 and TRBJ2-1; 8 bases are shared with TRBD1. The specimen was CD4+ T cells from PBMCs cultured with HCoV-229E spike peptides, collected after COVID-19 vaccination. This receptor was identified in a human donor who received a COVID-19 vaccine. The CDR3 DNA follows: TGTGCCAGCTCACCCCGGGACAGGACCTACAATGAGCAGTTCTTC. Amino acid sequence: CASSPRDRTYNEQFF. The complete variable domain, with remaining parts taken from reference TRBV18 and TRBJ2-1, reads NAGVMQNPRHLVRRRGQEARLRCSPMKGHSHVYWYRQLPEEGLKFMVYLQKENIIDESGMPKERFSAEFPKEGPSILRIQQVVRGDSAAYFCASSPRDRTYNEQFFGPGTRLTVL.